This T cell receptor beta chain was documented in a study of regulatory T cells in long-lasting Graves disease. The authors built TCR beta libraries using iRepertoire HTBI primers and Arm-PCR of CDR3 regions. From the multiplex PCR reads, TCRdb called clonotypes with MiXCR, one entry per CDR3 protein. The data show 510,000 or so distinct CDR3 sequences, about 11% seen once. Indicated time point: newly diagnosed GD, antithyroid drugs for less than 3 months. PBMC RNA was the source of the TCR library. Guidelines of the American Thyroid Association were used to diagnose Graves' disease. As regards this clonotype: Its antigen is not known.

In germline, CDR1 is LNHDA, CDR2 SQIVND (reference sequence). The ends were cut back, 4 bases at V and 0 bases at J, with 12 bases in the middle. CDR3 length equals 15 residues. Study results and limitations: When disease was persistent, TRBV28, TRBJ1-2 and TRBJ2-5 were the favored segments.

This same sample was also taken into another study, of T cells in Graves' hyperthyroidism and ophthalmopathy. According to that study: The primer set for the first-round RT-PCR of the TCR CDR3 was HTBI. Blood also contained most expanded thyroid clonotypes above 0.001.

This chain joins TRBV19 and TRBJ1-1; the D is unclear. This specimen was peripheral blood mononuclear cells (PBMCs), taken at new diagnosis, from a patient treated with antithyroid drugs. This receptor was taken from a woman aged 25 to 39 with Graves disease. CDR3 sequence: CASSSGGTMNTEAFF. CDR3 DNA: TGTGCCAGTAGTAGCGGAGGTACGATGAACACTGAAGCTTTCTTT.